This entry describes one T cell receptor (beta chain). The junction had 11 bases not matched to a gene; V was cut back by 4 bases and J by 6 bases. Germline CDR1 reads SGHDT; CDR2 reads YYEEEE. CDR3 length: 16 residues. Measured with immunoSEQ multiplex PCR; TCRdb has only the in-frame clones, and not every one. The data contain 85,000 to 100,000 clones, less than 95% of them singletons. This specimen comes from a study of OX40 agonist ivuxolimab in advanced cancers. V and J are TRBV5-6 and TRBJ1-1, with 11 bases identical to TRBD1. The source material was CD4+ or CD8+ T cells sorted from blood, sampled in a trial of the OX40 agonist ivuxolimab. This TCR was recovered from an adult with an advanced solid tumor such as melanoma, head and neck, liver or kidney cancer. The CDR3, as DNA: TGTGCCAGCAGCGCCGGACAGGGGGCACCCTTCTCTGAAGCTTTCTTT. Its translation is CASSAGQGAPFSEAFF. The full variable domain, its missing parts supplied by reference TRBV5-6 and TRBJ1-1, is DAGVTQSPTHLIKTRGQQVTLRCSPKSGHDTVSWYQQALGQGPQFIFQYYEEEERQRGNFPDRFSGHQFPNYSSELNVNALLLGDSALYLCASSAGQGAPFSEAFFGQGTRLTVV.